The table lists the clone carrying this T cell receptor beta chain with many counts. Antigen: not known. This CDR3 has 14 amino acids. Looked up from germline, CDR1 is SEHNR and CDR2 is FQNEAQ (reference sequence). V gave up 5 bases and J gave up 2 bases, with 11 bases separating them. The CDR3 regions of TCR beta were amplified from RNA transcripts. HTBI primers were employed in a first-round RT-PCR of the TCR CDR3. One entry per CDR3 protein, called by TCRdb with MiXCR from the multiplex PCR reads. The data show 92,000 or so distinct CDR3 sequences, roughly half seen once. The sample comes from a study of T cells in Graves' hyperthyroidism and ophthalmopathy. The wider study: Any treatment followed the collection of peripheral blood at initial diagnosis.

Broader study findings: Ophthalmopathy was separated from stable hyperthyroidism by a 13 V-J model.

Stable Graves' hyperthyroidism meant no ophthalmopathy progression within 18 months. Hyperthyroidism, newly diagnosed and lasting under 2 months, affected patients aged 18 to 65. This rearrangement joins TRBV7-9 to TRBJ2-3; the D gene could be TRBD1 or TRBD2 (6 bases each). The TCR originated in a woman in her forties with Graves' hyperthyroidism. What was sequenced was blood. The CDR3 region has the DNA TGTGCCAGCAGCCCAGGGGACTCCACAGATACGCAGTATTTT. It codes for CASSPGDSTDTQYF.